The source of this TCR beta chain is a study of cytomegalovirus exposure and HLA in healthy donors. The PCR had 60 Vbeta and 13 Jbeta primers. Data came from immunoSEQ multiplex PCR; TCRdb stores just in-frame clones and leaves some out. Of over 150,000 clones listed, roughly 76% are singletons. Germline CDR1 LNHDA, CDR2 SQIVND (reference sequence). The CDR3 is 13 residues long. V lost 4 bases and J lost 3; bases outside the gene matches: 2. Sequencing was performed on PBMCs. The chain has TRBV19 and TRBJ2-5, with 7 nucleotides matching TRBD2. This receptor was obtained from a man aged 60-69 years in good health and CMV-seronegative. The CDR3 is CASSSGREETQYF. The DNA for the CDR3 is TGTGCCAGTAGTAGCGGGAGAGAAGAGACCCAGTACTTC.